This T cell receptor beta chain was captured in a study of cytomegalovirus exposure and HLA in healthy donors. Remarks on this clone: Its antigen is currently unknown.

The germline V gene encodes CDR1 ENHRY and CDR2 SYGVKD. The CDR3 consists of 17 residues. With 4 bases removed from V and 5 bases from J, the gap between germline ends came to 24 bases. Researchers ran the PCR with 60 Vbeta and 13 Jbeta primers. TCRdb's table, derived via immunoSEQ multiplex PCR, lists solely in-frame clones and lacks some. The data hold about 77,000 clones, with 75% to 80% observed a single time. Findings and limits, study-wide: Specific recognition of CMV antigens was confirmed in vitro for a few chains (all CMV-associated). An assumption of roughly uniform sequencing depth across donors underlay the presence/absence analyses.

Material: PBMCs. This sequence was found in a man aged 35 to 55 in good health and CMV-seronegative. This rearrangement joins TRBV10-3 to TRBJ2-7, with D possibly TRBD2 on 6 matching bases. CDR3 sequence reads: CAISGSDGLFKRDEQYF. The CDR3 DNA is TGTGCCATCAGTGGGTCCGACGGGCTGTTCAAGCGGGACGAGCAGTACTTC.